The rows below give T cell receptor beta chains drawn from one sample of a study of CD8+ T cells in alopecia areata. Clones were read by immunoSEQ multiplex PCR, and TCRdb kept only the in-frame ones, dropping some. Counted here are approximately 300,000 clones, roughly 60% occurring once; the ten biggest clones make up roughly 1.8%. Sample: CD4+ T cells sorted from blood, taken at week 24, from a patient treated with tofacitinib. Receptors were obtained from a human donor with alopecia areata. Both conserved end residues are part of each CDR3. A D gene is named only where the DNA matches it firmly. A row's size may be missing; if present it is once, few, many or a size class.

D gene	clone size	J gene	V gene	CDR3 DNA	CDR3 protein
TRBD1	few	TRBJ1-2	TRBV4-1	TGCGCCAGCAGCCAGTACCACTCAGGGGGTCACGGCTACACCTTC	CASSQYHSGGHGYTF
.	.	TRBJ2-3	TRBV19	TGTGCCAGTAGTATCGGGCGGGGTAAATTCACAGATACGCAGTATTTT	CASSIGRGKFTDTQYF
TRBD2	.	TRBJ2-2	TRBV5-4	TGTGCCAGCAGCCGCCGGAGGGGTAGCGGGGGCACCGGGGAGCTGTTTTTT	CASSRRRGSGGTGELFF
.	.	TRBJ2-7	TRBV7-2	TGTGCCAGCAGTTTATCCTACGAGCAGTACTTC	CASSLSYEQYF
.	.	TRBJ2-3	TRBV29-1	TGCAGCGTTGAGGGAAACGCGGGACTCACAGATACGCAGTATTTT	CSVEGNAGLTDTQYF
.	.	TRBJ1-2	TRBV7-9	TGTGCCAGCAGCTTAAGCGAGGGGAATGGCTACACCTTC	CASSLSEGNGYTF
TRBD1	.	TRBJ1-2	TRBV29-1	TGCAGCGCCTTACCGGGACAGGGGCGCTATGGCTACACCTTC	CSALPGQGRYGYTF
.	.	TRBJ2-7	TRBV30	TGTGCCTGGAGTGTACCACAGGGAGGCGAGCAGTACTTC	CAWSVPQGGEQYF
.	.	TRBJ2-7	TRBV29-1	TGCAGCGTCGGACAGATCCTAGAGGCGCAGCAGTACTTC	CSVGQILEAQQYF
.	.	TRBJ1-2	TRBV6-5	TGTGCCAGCAGTTACCTGGGTCTAGCACCGAACTATGGCTACACCTTC	CASSYLGLAPNYGYTF
TRBD1	.	TRBJ1-1	TRBV9	TGTGCCAGCAGCACCGACAGGGACACTGAAGCTTTCTTT	CASSTDRDTEAFF
.	.	TRBJ2-7	TRBV6-5	TGTGCCAGCAGTGTATCCTACGAGCAGTACTTC	CASSVSYEQYF
.	few	TRBJ2-6	TRBV7-8	TGTGCCAGCAGCATCTCTGGGGCCAACGTCCTGACTTTC	CASSISGANVLTF
TRBD1	few	TRBJ1-1	TRBV30	TGTGCCTGGAGTGCGACAGGGGCTCCGAACACTGAAGCTTTCTTT	CAWSATGAPNTEAFF
.	.	TRBJ2-1	TRBV11-1	TGTGCCAGCAGCTTAGGAGTATTGAGCGCTCCTTCCTACAATGAGCAGTTCTTC	CASSLGVLSAPSYNEQFF
.	few	TRBJ1-5	TRBV7-2	TGTGCCAGCAGCTCGGGCCCCGGTAGCAATCAGCCCCAGCATTTT	CASSSGPGSNQPQHF
.	.	TRBJ2-7	TRBV5-1	TGCGCCAGCAGCTTGGGGCCGGGGGATCTTATTTACGAGCAGTACTTC	CASSLGPGDLIYEQYF
.	.	TRBJ1-2	TRBV5-6	TGTGCCAGCAGCCTGGGGACCGCGCGAGGCTACACCTTC	CASSLGTARGYTF
TRBD1	.	TRBJ2-1	TRBV29-1	TGCAGCGTTCCCGACAGGGGTGGCTACAATGAGCAGTTCTTC	CSVPDRGGYNEQFF
.	.	TRBJ1-4	TRBV6-6	TGTGCCAGCAGCCCAGCGAATGAAAAACTGTTTTTT	CASSPANEKLFF
.	.	TRBJ2-2	TRBV10-3	TGTGCCATCAGTCCCGTGAGCACCGGGGAGCTGTTTTTT	CAISPVSTGELFF
.	.	TRBJ2-5	TRBV28	TGTGCCAGCAGCCCCCTCCGGGGGACCCAGTACTTC	CASSPLRGTQYF
.	few	TRBJ2-5	TRBV7-2	TGTGCCAGCAGCTTAGGGGGGAGCCAAGGGACCCAGTACTTC	CASSLGGSQGTQYF
.	.	TRBJ2-1	TRBV29-1	TGCAGCGTTGGTGACCCAGGGGTTTCCTACAATGAGCAGTTCTTC	CSVGDPGVSYNEQFF
TRBD1	.	TRBJ2-6	TRBV4-2	TGTGCCAGCAGCCAGGGCGGACAGGGGAGCTCTGGGGCCAACGTCCTGACTTTC	CASSQGGQGSSGANVLTF
.	.	TRBJ1-3	TRBV25-1	TGTGCCAGCAGTGATTCGGGCGGGACGGATGGAAACACCATATATTTT	CASSDSGGTDGNTIYF
TRBD1	.	TRBJ2-7	TRBV11-1	TGTGCCAGCAGCCCCCAGACAGGGGGCGTCTACGAGCAGTACTTC	CASSPQTGGVYEQYF
.	.	TRBJ1-2	TRBV7-9	TGTGCCAGCAGCACTAGAGGGGTTGAGGGCTACACCTTC	CASSTRGVEGYTF
TRBD2	.	TRBJ2-5	TRBV11-2	TGTGCCAGCAGCTTAGCACGTACGGGGAGGGCAGAGACCCAGTACTTC	CASSLARTGRAETQYF
TRBD1	few	TRBJ2-1	TRBV2	TGTGCCAGCAGTGAAATCCCCCCGGGACAGGTATACAATGAGCAGTTCTTC	CASSEIPPGQVYNEQFF
.	.	TRBJ2-1	TRBV30	TGTGCCTGGGCCCGGGTGACTGAAGGGGAGCAGTTCTTC	CAWARVTEGEQFF
.	.	TRBJ1-2	TRBV30	TGTGCCTGGAGTCTCCTCCGGGGGGCGGGTGGCTATGGCTACACCTTC	CAWSLLRGAGGYGYTF
.	few	TRBJ2-5	TRBV2	TGTGCCAGCAGTGAAGGGCGGGGACAAGAGACCCAGTACTTC	CASSEGRGQETQYF
.	.	TRBJ2-1	TRBV6-4	TGTGCCAGTGCAGCGGAGGGACACTACAATGAGCAGTTCTTC	CASAAEGHYNEQFF
.	few	TRBJ2-3	TRBV4-1	TGCGCCAGCAGCCAATTGGGAAATACGCAGTATTTT	CASSQLGNTQYF
.	.	TRBJ2-1	TRBV5-1	TGCGCCAGCAGCTTGGAGGGCAATGAGCAGTTCTTC	CASSLEGNEQFF
TRBD2	.	TRBJ2-5	TRBV7-9	TGTGCCAGCAGCTTTCGGGGGGGCCAAGAGACCCAGTACTTC	CASSFRGGQETQYF
TRBD2	.	TRBJ2-1	TRBV5-1	TGCGCCAGCAGCCCCCGGCGGGGCGGGGGCAATGAGCAGTTCTTC	CASSPRRGGGNEQFF
.	few	TRBJ2-3	TRBV18	TGTGCCAGCTCACCACAGGGGGAAGAAGATACGCAGTATTTT	CASSPQGEEDTQYF
TRBD2	.	TRBJ2-7	TRBV5-4	TGTGCCAGCAGCTTGGACGGGGGGACCTACGGATGGGAGCAGTACTTC	CASSLDGGTYGWEQYF